One sample yielded the 4 T cell receptor beta chains listed below, sequenced in a study of shared clonotypes between healthy human individuals. Profiling relied on immunoSEQ multiplex PCR, and the TCRdb table lists in-frame clones only, not all of them. The repertoire has over a million clones, around 76% of them found once; the top ten carry roughly 1.4%. The sample was memory CD4+ T cells sorted from blood. The subset denotes: CD45RA-negative fraction. The receptor source for this set is a man between 18 and 29 years old in good health.

J is TRBJ2-7 and V is TRBV6-5; 8 bases line up with TRBD2. The trim removed 8 bases at V and 6 bases at J, leaving 12 bases unmatched. Germline V gene sequence: CDR1 MNHEY, CDR2 SVGAGI. The CDR3 spans 14 residues. The DNA of the CDR3 is TGTGCCAGCCTTACCCTAGCGGGTGGTGGCGAGCAGTACTTC. It is translated as CASLTLAGGGEQYF.

The V call is TRBV5-1, the J call TRBJ1-2; D gene unclear. The ends were cut back, 3 bases at V and 3 bases at J, with 9 bases in the middle. Germline V gene lookup returns CDR1 SGHRS and CDR2 YFSETQ. CDR3 length equals 13 residues. The CDR3 spells CASSYDGYYGYTF. As DNA, the CDR3 is TGCGCCAGCAGCTATGACGGTTACTATGGCTACACCTTC.

J is TRBJ1-1 and V is TRBV5-1; D call uncertain. The CDR3 sequence is 15 residues long. Germline assignment: CDR1 SGHRS and CDR2 YFSETQ. The germline V and J ends were trimmed by 3 bases and 1 base, with 13 bases remaining between them. CDR3 residues: CASSSTTHGNTEAFF. Here the CDR3 DNA reads TGCGCCAGCAGCTCAACCACGCACGGGAACACTGAAGCTTTCTTT.

This chain connects TRBV11-2 to TRBJ2-5, with 11 nucleotides matching TRBD2. The CDR3 covers 18 residues. The germline gives CDR1 SGHAT, CDR2 FQNNGV. V was clipped by 5 bases and J by 1 base; unmatched bases: 12. CDR3 residues: CASSGPGLAVYFQETQYF. Written as DNA, the CDR3 is TGTGCCAGCAGCGGACCGGGACTAGCGGTATACTTCCAAGAGACCCAGTACTTC.